The 32 T cell receptor beta chains given below trace back to one sample, sequenced in a study of beta chain features in type 1 diabetes. Study-wide points: Researchers report that Type 1 diabetes patients had moderately but significantly shorter TCRB CDR3s across all four CD4+ subsets.

cDNA synthesis used the whole RNA isolate, giving expressed TCRB sequences. Assay: immunoSEQ multiplex PCR; the TCRdb copy retains only in-frame clones and omits some. This table has roughly 300,000 clones, 14% appearing once. What these receptors recognize is not known. Sequences were obtained from naive CD4+ T cells from blood. The source is a man between 25 and 39 years old with type 1 diabetes.

This rearrangement joins TRBV28 to TRBJ1-5, with a possible D match to TRBD1 (6 bases). The germline V gene has CDR1 MDHEN and CDR2 SYDVKM. V gave up 2 bases and J gave up 7 bases, with 12 bases separating them. The CDR3 is 14 residues long. CDR3 coding DNA: TGTGCCAGCAGTTTAGGGAGGGGGGGACAGCCCCAGCATTTT. Its translation: CASSLGRGGQPQHF.

The genes are TRBV30 and TRBJ1-1; 8 bases are a match to TRBD1. The length of the CDR3 is 13 residues. After removal of 8 bases from V and 1 base from J, the junction contained 6 bases not matched to a gene. Germline values: CDR1 GTSNPN, CDR2 SVGIG (reference sequence). Written as DNA, the CDR3 is TGTGCCGGTTCCAGGGGGCAGAACACTGAAGCTTTCTTT. Translated, it gives CAGSRGQNTEAFF. Combining the CDR3 with reference TRBV30 and TRBJ1-1 gives the whole variable domain SQTIHQWPATLVQPVGSPLSLECTVEGTSNPNLYWYRQAAGRGLQLLFYSVGIGQISSEVPQNLSASRPQDRQFILSSKKLLLSDSGFYLCAGSRGQNTEAFFGQGTRLTVV.

The chain joins TRBV10-3 to TRBJ2-1; D is undetermined. CDR3 length equals 11 residues. V was trimmed by 10 bases and J by 8 bases, leaving 12 bases between them. In germline, CDR1 is ENHRY, CDR2 SYGVKD. CDR3 nucleotides: TGTGCCACCCTTAGAGGCGATGAGCAGTTCTTC. Its protein product is CATLRGDEQFF.

The rearrangement joins TRBV7-2 to TRBJ2-1, with 9 positions matching TRBD2. Trimming took 3 bases from V and 9 from J; bases not matched to a gene: 3. The CDR3 runs to 13 residues. Germline CDR1 SGHTA, CDR2 FQGNSA. CDR3 residues: CASSLRGGREQFF. CDR3 sequence (DNA): TGTGCCAGCAGCTTGCGGGGGGGGCGTGAGCAGTTCTTC.

This chain uses TRBV5-4 with TRBJ2-1; D is undetermined. The length of the CDR3 is 13 residues. Germline loops: CDR1 SGHNT, CDR2 YYREEE (reference sequence). V lost 1 base and J 6 bases, leaving 8 bases between the germline ends. CDR3 in amino acids: CASSLFQANEQFF. CDR3 nucleotides: TGTGCCAGCAGCTTGTTTCAGGCCAATGAGCAGTTCTTC.

A single count supports this clone. V and J are TRBV6-1 and TRBJ1-4, with D possibly matching TRBD1 (5 bases). Per the germline V gene, CDR1 is MNHNS and CDR2 is SASEGT. The CDR3 is made up of 13 amino acids. V dropped 6 bases and J dropped 8 bases, with 13 bases sitting between them. The CDR3 DNA reads TGTGCCAGCAGGCCCTCAGGGCCAGAAAAACTGTTTTTT. It encodes CASRPSGPEKLFF.

This clone came up many times. V usage is TRBV29-1 and J usage is TRBJ2-4; 10 bases line up with TRBD1. CDR1 and CDR2 (germline): SQVTM, ANQGSEA. The V segment lost 0 bases and the J segment 8 bases; nucleotides outside the gene matches: 13. The CDR3 spans 17 residues. The CDR3, as DNA: TGCAGCGTTGAAGATCGGCGAGTGGGACAGGGGAGGTACATTCAGTACTTC. This codes for CSVEDRRVGQGRYIQYF.

In this sample, this clone turned up a few times. V gene TRBV19 combines with J gene TRBJ1-5, with no clear D. The CDR3 extends over 13 amino acids. The germline V and J ends were trimmed by 1 base and 7 bases, with 8 bases remaining between them. The germline gives CDR1 LNHDA, CDR2 SQIVND (reference sequence). CDR3 region: CASSIGSRQPQHF. DNA of the CDR3: TGTGCCAGTAGTATAGGGAGTCGACAGCCCCAGCATTTT.

The chain employs TRBV10-3 and TRBJ2-7; 9 bases are shared with TRBD1. Germline V gives CDR1 ENHRY, CDR2 SYGVKD. J lost 3 bases, V lost 8 bases, and 5 bases had no gene match. The CDR3 contains 13 residues. The CDR3 reads CAIGGTGNYEQYF. The CDR3 DNA reads as TGTGCCATCGGCGGGACAGGGAACTACGAGCAGTACTTC.

This clone was recorded a few times. J is TRBJ1-3 and V is TRBV4-2; TRBD1 aligns across 7 bases. The CDR3 runs to 17 residues. Germline V gene lookup returns CDR1 LGHNA and CDR2 YNFKEQ. Unmatched junction bases numbered 9, after V lost 0 bases and J lost 4 bases. In nucleotides, the CDR3 is TGTGCCAGCAGCCAAGACTGGATAGCGACAGGGGGAAACACCATATATTTT. Translated, it gives CASSQDWIATGGNTIYF.

V and J are TRBV11-2 and TRBJ2-1; 9 bases agree with TRBD2. CDR3 length equals 17 residues. CDR1 and CDR2 (germline): SGHAT, FQNNGV. The J segment lost 4 bases and the V segment lost 1 base, leaving 8 bases of the junction unmatched. The DNA of the CDR3 is TGTGCCAGCAGCTTAGTAGGCCTAGCGGGGATATACAATGAGCAGTTCTTC. Protein product: CASSLVGLAGIYNEQFF.

This chain joins TRBV5-1 and TRBJ1-1, with TRBD1 as a possible D gene (5 bases). Trimming took off 5 bases at V and 6 bases at J, with 14 bases between the two ends. The CDR3 is 13 residues long. Germline CDR1 is SGHRS and CDR2 is YFSETQ. CDR3 bases: TGCGCCAGCAGTCAATCGATGACAGCTGAAGCTTTCTTT. Its translation: CASSQSMTAEAFF.

Remarks on this clone: This specimen includes other DNA sequences encoding the same CDR3. The CDR3 is CASSLTSGTYNEQFF. The CDR3 region has the DNA TGTGCCAGCAGCTTAACTAGCGGGACTTACAATGAGCAGTTCTTC. The rearrangement links TRBV7-3 to TRBJ2-1, with 8 bases fitting TRBD2. CDR1 is SGHTA and CDR2 is FQGTGA in the germline V gene. The CDR3 consists of 15 residues. Trimming took 0 bases from V and 4 from J; bases not matched to a gene: 2. Full variable domain (outside the CDR3, taken from reference TRBV7-3 and TRBJ2-1): GAGVSQTPSNKVTEKGKYVELRCDPISGHTALYWYRQSLGQGPEFLIYFQGTGAADDSGLPNDRFFAVRPEGSVSTLKIQRTERGDSAVYLCASSLTSGTYNEQFFGPGTRLTVL.

J is TRBJ2-7 and V is TRBV5-6; 8 nucleotides match TRBD1. From germline, CDR1 is SGHDT and CDR2 YYEEEE. J lost 3 bases, V lost 5 bases, and 7 bases had no gene match. The CDR3 extends over 14 amino acids. The CDR3 sequence: CASRGAGQGYEQYF. The CDR3 nucleotides are TGTGCCAGCAGAGGGGCCGGACAGGGCTACGAGCAGTACTTC.

This clone has a handful of counts. V is TRBV18 and J is TRBJ2-1; 10 bases align to TRBD2. There are 16 residues in the CDR3. The J segment lost 3 bases and the V segment lost 3 bases, leaving 5 bases of the junction unmatched. Germline values: CDR1 KGHSH, CDR2 LQKENI. CDR3 coding DNA: TGTGCCAGCTCACCTCCTTCTAGCGGGGGCTACAATGAGCAGTTCTTC. This encodes CASSPPSSGGYNEQFF.

This clone was counted between two and nine times. J is TRBJ2-7 and V is TRBV5-1; perhaps TRBD1 as D (6 bases). CDR1 and CDR2 (germline): SGHRS, YFSETQ. The CDR3 sequence is 13 residues long. Trimming pared 4 bases from V and 0 bases from J, leaving 8 bases between. The CDR3 bases are TGCGCCAGCAGCCCGGACAGCTCCTACGAGCAGTACTTC. Encoded protein: CASSPDSSYEQYF. Complete variable domain (other parts from reference TRBV5-1 and TRBJ2-7): KAGVTQTPRYLIKTRGQQVTLSCSPISGHRSVSWYQQTPGQGLQFLFEYFSETQRNKGNFPGRFSGRQFSNSRSEMNVSTLELGDSALYLCASSPDSSYEQYFGPGTRLTVT.

The chain uses TRBV20-1 and TRBJ2-5, with no clear D. CDR1 DFQATT and CDR2 SNEGSKA come from the germline V gene (reference sequence). The CDR3 has 11 amino acids. Trimming removed 3 bases at V and 6 bases at J, with 8 bases between. The CDR3 DNA reads TGCAGTGCTAGGTTGAAGCAGACCCAGTACTTC. Translating gives CSARLKQTQYF.

In the case of this clone: The junction shows a germline mismatch at one end, possibly a read error. This chain connects TRBV28 to TRBJ1-1; TRBD1 agrees at 7 bases. CDR1 and CDR2 (germline): MDHEN, SYDVKM. This CDR3 region has 12 residues. CDR3 in amino acids: CASSLDRAVVVF. The CDR3, as DNA: TGTGCCAGCAGTCTAGACAGGGCCGTCGTTGTCTTT. Variable domain in full (rest from reference TRBV28 and TRBJ1-1): DVKVTQSSRYLVKRTGEKVFLECVQDMDHENMFWYRQDPGLGLRLIYFSYDVKMKEKGDIPEGYSVSREKKERFSLILESASTNQTSMYLCASSLDRAVVVFGQGTRLTVV.

This clone has a handful of counts. This sequence joins TRBV19 and TRBJ1-2; D is unclear. This CDR3 spans 15 amino acids. V dropped 7 bases and J dropped 2 bases, with 17 bases sitting between them. Looked up from germline, CDR1 is LNHDA and CDR2 is SQIVND (reference sequence). The CDR3 loop reads CASIPKAGRNYGYTF. The CDR3 region has the DNA TGTGCCAGTATCCCTAAAGCGGGAAGGAACTATGGCTACACCTTC. Variable domain in full (rest from reference TRBV19 and TRBJ1-2): DGGITQSPKYLFRKEGQNVTLSCEQNLNHDAMYWYRQDPGQGLRLIYYSQIVNDFQKGDIAEGYSVSREKKESFPLTVTSAQKNPTAFYLCASIPKAGRNYGYTFGSGTRLTVV.

The CDR3 here is CASSFGGTSGIYEQFF. CDR3 coding DNA: TGTGCCAGCAGTTTTGGCGGGACTAGCGGGATATATGAGCAGTTCTTC. The genes are TRBV27 and TRBJ2-1; 13 bases agree with TRBD2. The trim removed 3 bases at V and 8 bases at J, leaving 7 bases unmatched. The V gene's germline CDR1 is MNHEY and CDR2 SMNVEV (reference sequence). The CDR3 has 16 amino acids.

The chain links TRBV2 to TRBJ2-2, with a tentative D call TRBD2 (6 bases). The CDR3 is 14 amino acids. Germline V gene sequence: CDR1 SNHLY, CDR2 FYNNEI. V was trimmed by 4 bases and J by 5 bases, leaving 11 bases between them. This chain's CDR3 is CASSVDSGTGELFF. Written as DNA, the CDR3 is TGTGCCAGCAGTGTCGATAGCGGAACCGGGGAGCTGTTTTTT.

The chain links TRBV18 to TRBJ2-7; 8 nucleotides match TRBD1. J was trimmed by 3 bases and V by 3 bases; bases with no gene match: 10. The germline V gene has CDR1 KGHSH and CDR2 LQKENI. This CDR3 spans 16 amino acids. Written as DNA, the CDR3 is TGTGCCAGCTCACCCCCCCCCATGGACAGGGTCTACGAGCAGTACTTC. It is translated as CASSPPPMDRVYEQYF.

This clone has a handful of counts. The chain combines TRBV23-1 with TRBJ2-3; 11 bases are shared with TRBD1. TRBV23-1 is annotated as an ORF whose role is uncertain. V gave up 7 bases and J gave up 6 bases; unmatched junction bases: 6. The CDR3 consists of 14 residues. The CDR3 DNA reads as TGCGCCAGCAACTCCGGGACAGGGGGTGATACGCAGTATTTT. Encoded protein: CASNSGTGGDTQYF.

This clone has just a few counts. The V gene is TRBV7-3, the J gene TRBJ2-2; weak D call: TRBD1 (5 bases). Trimming cost V 2 bases and J 6 bases, with 13 bases left between them. There are 15 residues in the CDR3. Per germline, CDR1 SGHTA and CDR2 FQGTGA. CDR3 residues: CASSLQGALSGELFF. CDR3 sequence (DNA): TGTGCCAGCAGCTTACAAGGGGCGCTTTCCGGGGAGCTGTTTTTT. The whole variable domain, filled in from reference TRBV7-3 and TRBJ2-2, reads GAGVSQTPSNKVTEKGKYVELRCDPISGHTALYWYRQSLGQGPEFLIYFQGTGAADDSGLPNDRFFAVRPEGSVSTLKIQRTERGDSAVYLCASSLQGALSGELFFGEGSRLTVL.

The chain recombines TRBV4-2 with TRBJ1-4; 7 bases match TRBD1. The CDR3 sequence is 15 residues long. Germline CDR1 is LGHNA and CDR2 is YNFKEQ. Germline trimming cut 3 bases from V and 4 bases from J; bases unmatched to any gene: 5. CDR3 protein: CASSQGQMFNEKLFF. Here the CDR3 DNA reads TGTGCCAGCAGCCAGGGACAGATGTTTAATGAAAAACTGTTTTTT.

This chain connects TRBV27 to TRBJ1-1, with 7 bases identical to TRBD1. The CDR3 is 12 amino acids. Germline CDR1 MNHEY, CDR2 SMNVEV (reference sequence). Trimming removed 2 bases from V and 8 bases from J; junction bases left unmatched: 2. CDR3 sequence: CASSLRTGEAFF. The CDR3 nucleotides are TGTGCCAGCAGTTTAAGGACAGGAGAAGCTTTCTTT.

The chain combines TRBV6-5 with TRBJ1-2, with TRBD1 identical over 8 bases. Germline V gives CDR1 MNHEY, CDR2 SVGAGI. CDR3 length: 13 amino acids. The V and J ends lost 6 bases and 4 bases, in that order; junction bases with no gene match: 4. CDR3 coding DNA: TGTGCCAGCAGACAGGGGGGTGGCTATGGCTACACCTTC. This gives the protein CASRQGGGYGYTF.

J is TRBJ2-7 and V is TRBV28; tentatively, D is TRBD1 (6 bases). The CDR3 extends over 11 amino acids. Germline V CDR1 and CDR2: MDHEN, SYDVKM. Trimming took 6 bases from V and 8 from J, leaving 11 bases between them. CDR3 residues: CASSPRDKQYF. CDR3 sequence (DNA): TGTGCCAGCAGCCCCCGGGACAAGCAGTACTTC.

This clone was observed a handful of times. The rearrangement joins TRBV7-9 to TRBJ1-2, with unresolved D. This CDR3 spans 13 amino acids. Germline values: CDR1 SEHNR, CDR2 FQNEAQ (reference sequence). V was cut by 1 base and J by 7 bases, with 10 bases left in between. The CDR3 DNA follows: TGTGCCAGCAGCTTAGTTGAGGGTCGTGGCTACACCTTC. Its protein is CASSLVEGRGYTF.

This clone was seen more than once but under ten times. This chain connects TRBV7-3 to TRBJ2-1; TRBD2 matches at 7 bases. CDR1 SGHTA and CDR2 FQGTGA come from the germline V gene. Losses at the gene ends were 5 bases for V and 7 bases for J; bases not matched to a gene: 11. This CDR3 contains 15 residues. CDR3: CASSRVPGGTNEQFF. The CDR3 bases are TGTGCCAGCAGCCGAGTCCCGGGAGGTACGAATGAGCAGTTCTTC.

J is TRBJ1-5 and V is TRBV18; D call uncertain. Trimming shortened V by 3 bases and J by 2 bases, and 8 bases separated the two germline ends. Per germline, CDR1 KGHSH and CDR2 LQKENI. The length of the CDR3 is 14 residues. The CDR3 region has the DNA TGTGCCAGCTCACCTCCGCAGGGCAATCAGCCCCAGCATTTT. This sequence encodes CASSPPQGNQPQHF.

This clone appeared a few times. The chain has TRBV29-1 and TRBJ1-1; no clear D gene. Trimming shortened V by 3 bases and J by 5 bases, and 10 bases separated the two germline ends. In germline, CDR1 is SQVTM, CDR2 ANQGSEA. The CDR3 consists of 12 residues. This CDR3 reads CSVERRWTEAFF. CDR3 nucleotides: TGCAGCGTTGAGCGGAGATGGACTGAAGCTTTCTTT.